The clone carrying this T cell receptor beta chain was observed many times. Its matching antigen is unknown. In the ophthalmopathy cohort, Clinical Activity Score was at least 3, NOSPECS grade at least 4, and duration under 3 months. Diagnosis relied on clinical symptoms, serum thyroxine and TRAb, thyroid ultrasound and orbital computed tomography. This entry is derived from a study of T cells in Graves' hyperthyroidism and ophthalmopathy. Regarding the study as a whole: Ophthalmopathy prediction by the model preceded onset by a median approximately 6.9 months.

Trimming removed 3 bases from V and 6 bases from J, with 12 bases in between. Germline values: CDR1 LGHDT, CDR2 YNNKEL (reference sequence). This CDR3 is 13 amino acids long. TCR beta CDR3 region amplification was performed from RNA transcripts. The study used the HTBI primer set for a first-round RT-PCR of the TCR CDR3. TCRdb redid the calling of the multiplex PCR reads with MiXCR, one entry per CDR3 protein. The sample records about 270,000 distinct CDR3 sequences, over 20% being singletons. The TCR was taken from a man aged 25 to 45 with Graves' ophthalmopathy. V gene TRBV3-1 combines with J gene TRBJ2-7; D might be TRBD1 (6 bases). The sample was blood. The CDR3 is CASSQGASSEQYF. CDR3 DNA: TGTGCCAGCAGCCAGGGGGCCTCCAGCGAGCAGTACTTC.